The 17 T cell receptor beta chains listed next were all sequenced from one sample in a study of blood T cell repertoires in COVID-19. Using immunoSEQ multiplex PCR, the repertoire was profiled, and TCRdb retains in-frame clones only, with some absent. The repertoire holds under 250,000 clones, with 85% as singletons. Sample: peripheral blood. These receptors were taken from a woman aged 55-69 years with active or convalescent COVID-19.

The chain joins TRBV7-3 to TRBJ2-7; D might be TRBD1 (6 bases). The CDR3 length is 13 residues. Germline V gene data show CDR1 as SGHTA and CDR2 as FQGTGA. V lost 2 bases and J lost 3, with 8 bases in between. The CDR3 sequence is CASSLLGGYEQYF. CDR3 coding DNA: TGTGCCAGCAGCTTATTAGGGGGCTACGAGCAGTACTTC.

J is TRBJ1-2 and V is TRBV27; tentatively, D is TRBD1 (6 bases). V lost 8 bases to trimming and J lost 4 bases, with 17 bases between them. CDR1 is MNHEY, CDR2 SMNVEV, per germline (reference sequence). This CDR3 is built from 14 residues. The CDR3 region is CASSEDSTTYGYTF. The CDR3 nucleotides read TGTGCCAGCTCGGAGGACAGCACGACCTATGGCTACACCTTC.

This clone was recorded a few times. The rearrangement links TRBV5-1 to TRBJ1-2; D gene ambiguous. Looked up from germline, CDR1 is SGHRS and CDR2 is YFSETQ. V lost 0 bases and J lost 2, with 2 bases in between. The CDR3 totals 12 residues. The CDR3 DNA reads TGCGCCAGCAGCTTGGCAAACTATGGCTACACCTTC. Protein product: CASSLANYGYTF.

V usage is TRBV6-2 or TRBV6-3 and J usage is TRBJ1-6, with TRBD1 as a possible D gene (5 bases). The germline V and J ends were trimmed by 5 bases and 5 bases, with 16 bases remaining between them. CDR3 length equals 16 residues. Germline CDR1 is MNHEY and CDR2 is SVGEGT. Here the CDR3 reads CASSGGGGLNNSPLHF. CDR3 coding DNA: TGTGCCAGCAGTGGCGGGGGAGGGCTGAATAATTCACCCCTCCACTTT.

The chain joins TRBV28 to TRBJ1-3; perhaps TRBD1 as D (5 bases). Per the germline V gene, CDR1 is MDHEN and CDR2 is SYDVKM. V was clipped by 2 bases and J by 6 bases, with 8 bases between them. This CDR3 has 13 amino acids. The CDR3 DNA reads TGTGCCAGCAGTTTAGGGGCCCAAAACACCATATATTTT. This encodes CASSLGAQNTIYF.

The rearrangement links TRBV18 to TRBJ2-6; no clear D gene. The CDR3 length is 15 residues. Germline lookup yields CDR1 KGHSH and CDR2 LQKENI. V was shortened by 0 bases and J by 4 bases, with 7 bases between the two germline ends. The CDR3 region has the DNA TGTGCCAGCTCACCACCCAGTTCGGGGGCCAACGTCCTGACTTTC. Protein sequence: CASSPPSSGANVLTF.

This sequence joins TRBV11-2 and TRBJ1-2; D gene unclear. The CDR3 contains 16 residues. Trimming removed 2 bases at V and 0 bases at J, with 13 bases between. The germline CDR1 and CDR2 sequences are SGHAT and FQNNGV. The CDR3: CASSLRLHGANYGYTF. The DNA for the CDR3 is TGTGCCAGCAGCTTAAGGTTGCATGGAGCTAACTATGGCTACACCTTC.

V is TRBV9 and J is TRBJ2-3, with 12 bases matching TRBD2. V dropped 4 bases and J dropped 5; count of bases not matched to a gene: 8. The germline V gene encodes CDR1 SGDLS and CDR2 YYNGEE. This CDR3 has 16 amino acids. The CDR3 sequence is CASSLRLAGEGDTQYF. The DNA of the CDR3 is TGTGCCAGCAGCCTACGACTAGCGGGAGAGGGAGATACGCAGTATTTT.

The rearrangement links TRBV27 to TRBJ2-7; 9 bases align to TRBD1. Germline CDR1 MNHEY, CDR2 SMNVEV (reference sequence). The CDR3 extends over 16 amino acids. V lost 2 bases to trimming and J lost 0 bases; unmatched junction nucleotides: 5. The CDR3 loop reads CASSLTGTGYSYEQYV. The DNA of the CDR3 is TGTGCCAGCAGTTTAACCGGGACAGGGTACTCCTACGAGCAGTACGTC.

V usage is TRBV6-6 and J usage is TRBJ2-5; D is ambiguous. CDR3 length: 13 residues. The V end was cut by 8 bases, the J end by 2 bases, with 12 bases between. Germline CDR1 MNHNY, CDR2 SVGAGI (reference sequence). The DNA for the CDR3 is TGTGCCAGCTCTCTCGGTCCACAAGAGACCCAGTACTTC. Amino acids: CASSLGPQETQYF.

The chain uses TRBV27 and TRBJ1-5; a weak D match, TRBD1 (6 bases). CDR3 size: 15 residues. Germline loops: CDR1 MNHEY, CDR2 SMNVEV (reference sequence). V shed 6 bases and J shed 0 bases, with 12 bases lying between them. The CDR3 nucleotides are TGTGCCAGCAGCTACACAGGGTTTAGCAATCAGCCCCAGCATTTT. Translating it yields CASSYTGFSNQPQHF.

As concerns this clone: At the DNA level, this CDR3 is encoded by other sequences in the same sample as well. V usage is TRBV9 and J usage is TRBJ2-2; TRBD2 matches at 12 bases. The germline CDR1 and CDR2 sequences are SGDLS and YYNGEE. The CDR3 totals 15 residues. J lost 8 bases, V lost 0 bases, and 2 bases had no gene match. The CDR3 sequence is CASSVGLAGAGELFF. CDR3 sequence (DNA): TGTGCCAGCAGCGTAGGACTAGCGGGAGCGGGGGAGCTGTTTTTT.

This chain connects TRBV6-6 to TRBJ1-3; D gene ambiguous. The CDR3 runs to 14 residues. Per the germline V gene, CDR1 is MNHNY and CDR2 is SVGAGI (reference sequence). Trimming took off 8 bases at V and 2 bases at J, with 13 bases between the two ends. The CDR3 spells CASRLPATGNTIYF. In nucleotides, the CDR3 is TGTGCCAGCCGACTCCCGGCAACTGGAAACACCATATATTTT.

The rearrangement uses TRBV6-6 and TRBJ1-2; D is uncertain. The CDR3 loop spans 14 amino acids. From germline, CDR1 is MNHNY and CDR2 SVGAGI (reference sequence). V shed 8 bases and J shed 7 bases, with 20 bases lying between them. The CDR3 here is CASGDDDKLGGYTF. Written as DNA, the CDR3 is TGTGCCAGCGGCGATGATGACAAGCTCGGTGGCTACACCTTC.

This chain uses TRBV7-9 with TRBJ1-6, with D unclear. Per the germline V gene, CDR1 is SEHNR and CDR2 is FQNEAQ (reference sequence). V was clipped by 1 base and J by 0 bases, with 10 bases between them. The CDR3 has 17 amino acids. The CDR3 DNA reads TGTGCCAGCAGCTTAGTCTTCGGGAGCTCCTATAATTCACCCCTCCACTTT. As protein: CASSLVFGSSYNSPLHF.

V gene TRBV9 combines with J gene TRBJ2-1; the match to TRBD2 covers 12 bases. V was pared by 5 bases and J by 2 bases, with 2 bases of the junction left unmatched. Germline CDR1 reads SGDLS; CDR2 reads YYNGEE. This CDR3 has 15 amino acids. CDR3: CASSLAGGPYNEQFF. In DNA form, the CDR3 reads TGTGCCAGCAGTCTAGCGGGAGGGCCCTACAATGAGCAGTTCTTC.

This clone was counted once. This chain uses TRBV10-3 with TRBJ2-6; possible D gene TRBD1, 5 bases. The germline gives CDR1 ENHRY, CDR2 SYGVKD. V was cut by 4 bases and J by 5 bases, with 15 bases left in between. This CDR3 region has 16 residues. CDR3 nucleotide sequence: TGTGCCATCAGTGTCGACAGCTCACCTTGGGCCAACGTCCTGACTTTC. It translates to CAISVDSSPWANVLTF.